These T cell receptor beta chains were read from a single sample in a study of identical twins. TCRdb itself ran the 5' RACE reads through MiXCR, one entry per CDR3 protein. The data contain about 1.7 million distinct CDR3 sequences, less than 35% of them singletons. Sequenced sample: cord blood. These receptors were taken from a newborn girl in good health. CDR3s include the opening cysteine and the closing phenylalanine or tryptophan. A D gene is named only where the DNA matches it firmly. Size values are once, few and many counts, or a class for expanded clones, and some rows have none.

TGTGCCAGCAGTTACTCGGGCGCGGGAGGAACAGATACGCAGTATTTT,CASSYSGAGGTDTQYF,TRBJ2-3,TRBD2,-,TRBV6-6
TGTGCCAGCAGCCAAGATAAGCGCCCCCCTAACAATGAGCAGTTCTTC,CASSQDKRPPNNEQFF,TRBJ2-1,-,-,TRBV4-2
TGTGCCAGCAGTGTGGGCAGGGCTCAAGAGACCCAGTACTTC,CASSVGRAQETQYF,TRBJ2-5,-,-,TRBV25-1
TGCGCCAGCAGCTTAGGACAGATTAGCGTGACGGCCAACGTCCTGACTTTC,CASSLGQISVTANVLTF,TRBJ2-6,-,-,TRBV5-1
TGTGCCAGCAGCGTAAAGTACCCAGCGGGAACGGGGGAGCAGTACTTC,CASSVKYPAGTGEQYF,TRBJ2-7,TRBD2,few,TRBV9
TGTGCCAGCAGCATGACAGGGGGCTCCTACGAGCAGTACTTC,CASSMTGGSYEQYF,TRBJ2-7,TRBD1,few,TRBV28
TGTGCCAGCTTGCCCGGGACTAGCGAGACCTACAATGAGCAGTTCTTC,CASLPGTSETYNEQFF,TRBJ2-1,TRBD2,-,TRBV13
TGTGCCAGCACCGAGGGACAGTTAAATCAGCCCCAGCATTTT,CASTEGQLNQPQHF,TRBJ1-5,TRBD1,few,TRBV6-1
TGCAGTGCTATCCAGAACTGTGGCTACACCTTC,CSAIQNCGYTF,TRBJ1-2,-,-,TRBV20-1
TGTGCCACCAGTGATTTCGGGACGGCCCCACCTGGCAATCAGCCCCAGCATTTT,CATSDFGTAPPGNQPQHF,TRBJ1-5,-,-,TRBV24-1
TGTGCCAGCAGATTCCCGGGCGGCTACTCCTACAATGAGCAGTTCTTC,CASRFPGGYSYNEQFF,TRBJ2-1,-,few,TRBV7-9
TGTGCCACCAAGGACTACTTCAACACCGGGGAGCTGTTTTTT,CATKDYFNTGELFF,TRBJ2-2,-,-,TRBV12-3/TRBV12-4
TGTGCCAGCAGTTTCAACAGGGGAGGTGGCTACACCTTC,CASSFNRGGGYTF,TRBJ1-2,TRBD1,few,TRBV2
TGTGCCAGCAGCCCGGACAGGGTTAGCTATGGCTACACCTTC,CASSPDRVSYGYTF,TRBJ1-2,TRBD1,many,TRBV3-1
TGTGCCAGCAGCCAAGATTCGGCAGGGGAGGGCCAACTGTTTTTT,CASSQDSAGEGQLFF,TRBJ1-4,-,once,TRBV4-2
TGTGCCAGCAGCGCCGGGACTAGCGCATTCTACGAGCAGTACTTC,CASSAGTSAFYEQYF,TRBJ2-7,-,-,TRBV21-1
TGTGCCAGCAGTGTAGCGGGAGCTAGGACCGGGGAGCTGTTTTTT,CASSVAGARTGELFF,TRBJ2-2,TRBD2,-,TRBV6-1
TGCAGCGTTGAAGGGGGGAGGCGTCGAGCGACTGAAGCTTTCTTT,CSVEGGRRRATEAFF,TRBJ1-1,-,-,TRBV29-1
TGTGCCAGCAGTTCCGTTTTGAGCAAAATGGGGATCGAGCAGTACTTC,CASSSVLSKMGIEQYF,TRBJ2-7,-,many,TRBV12-3/TRBV12-4
TGTGCCAGCAGCCGCCAGGAAGAGACCCAGTACTTC,CASSRQEETQYF,TRBJ2-5,-,few,TRBV9
TGTGCCACCAGCAGAGATCGACTACAGGGTCCTGGCTACACCTTC,CATSRDRLQGPGYTF,TRBJ1-2,-,-,TRBV15
TGTGCTAGTGGTTTGGTAGTCGGGACAGGGCACTACGAGCAGTACTTC,CASGLVVGTGHYEQYF,TRBJ2-7,TRBD1,few,TRBV12-5
TGCAGTGCTAGAGATCAGCTCTCCTACGAGCAGTACTTC,CSARDQLSYEQYF,TRBJ2-7,-,-,TRBV20-1
TGTGCCAGCAGTTCAGGGAAGGCCCGCTATGGCTACACCTTC,CASSSGKARYGYTF,TRBJ1-2,-,many,TRBV28
TGTGCCAGCAGCCAAGATTACGGCGGGGCCCACACAGATACGCAGTATTTT,CASSQDYGGAHTDTQYF,TRBJ2-3,-,few,TRBV4-2
TGTGCCAGCACTAATAAACGGGCTCTAGCGGGAGAAGGGTCCTACAATGAGCAGTTCTTC,CASTNKRALAGEGSYNEQFF,TRBJ2-1,TRBD2,-,TRBV6-8
TGTGCCATCAGCCCCTCGACAGGGACCTCCTACGAGCAGTACTTC,CAISPSTGTSYEQYF,TRBJ2-7,TRBD1,many,TRBV10-3
TGTGCCATCAGGGAGGGACTAGCCGGTGGTGGGGCCAACGTCCTGACTTTC,CAIREGLAGGGANVLTF,TRBJ2-6,TRBD2,-,TRBV10-3
TGTGCCATCATGAGGACACGTACAGAGACCCAGTACTTC,CAIMRTRTETQYF,TRBJ2-5,-,many,TRBV10-3
TGCAGTGCAACCAAAGGGAACACTGAAGCTTTCTTT,CSATKGNTEAFF,TRBJ1-1,-,-,TRBV20-1